What follows are 25 T cell receptor beta chains derived from one specimen sequenced in a study of T cell changes during pregnancy in multiple sclerosis (dated by TCRdb to the late 2010s). Libraries came from the immunoSEQ multiplex PCR assay. The immuneACCESS repertoire file appears here via TCRdb, limited to in-frame rearrangements. These files lack a portion of the clones; in checked studies, under half of the deficit traces to unresolved V genes, and the cause of the others is not known. In all, the sample holds approximately 32,000 clones, and around 90% of those were seen once. The ten largest make up 5% to 5.5% of the sample. Sample: peripheral blood, taken in the third trimester of pregnancy. These receptor sequences come from a female donor in good health, enrolled as a control in a pregnancy study.

The chain couples TRBV6-1 to TRBJ2-3, with D perhaps TRBD1 (5 bases). CDR1 and CDR2 from the germline V gene are MNHNS and SASEGT. Trimming cost V 4 bases and J 3 bases, with 14 bases left between them. The CDR3 sequence is 15 residues long. The CDR3 nucleotides read TGTGCCAGCAGTGGGGGCCAGGGCCTGACAGATACGCAGTATTTT. Translation: CASSGGQGLTDTQYF.

The chain joins TRBV6-6 to TRBJ2-7; 8 bases agree with TRBD1. There are 13 residues in the CDR3. Germline CDR1 MNHNY, CDR2 SVGAGI (reference sequence). Germline trimming cut 2 bases from V and 8 bases from J; bases unmatched to any gene: 5. DNA of the CDR3: TGTGCCAGCAGTTACGGTAGACAGGGGAAGCAGTACTTC. Amino acids: CASSYGRQGKQYF.

The chain recombines TRBV29-1 with TRBJ1-2; D gene uncertain. Trimming removed 3 bases from V and 4 bases from J, with 6 bases in between. Germline V CDR1 and CDR2: SQVTM, ANQGSEA. This CDR3 is 11 amino acids long. In DNA, the CDR3 is TGCAGCGTTGAGAACAGCTATGGCTACACCTTC. This codes for CSVENSYGYTF.

This chain links TRBV28 with TRBJ2-7; 8 bases are a match to TRBD2. The trim removed 3 bases at V and 6 bases at J, leaving 4 bases unmatched. CDR1 MDHEN and CDR2 SYDVKM come from the germline V gene. The CDR3 consists of 13 residues. The chain's CDR3 is CASSFPTSGEQYF. DNA for the CDR3: TGTGCCAGCAGTTTCCCCACTAGCGGCGAGCAGTACTTC.

J is TRBJ1-2 and V is TRBV6-6; 9 nucleotides match TRBD1. Germline V gene data show CDR1 as MNHNY and CDR2 as SVGAGI (reference sequence). The trim removed 5 bases at V and 4 bases at J, leaving 2 bases unmatched. The CDR3 consists of 13 residues. The CDR3 region is CASSGDRVYGYTF. In DNA, the CDR3 is TGTGCCAGCAGTGGGGACAGGGTCTATGGCTACACCTTC.

The chain employs TRBV5-1 and TRBJ2-1; D is undetermined. Germline V gene sequence: CDR1 SGHRS, CDR2 YFSETQ. Deletions cut 0 bases from V and 7 bases from J, with 8 bases between. The CDR3 covers 13 residues. CDR3 DNA: TGCGCCAGCAGCTTGGCCCTTCTGAATGAGCAGTTCTTC. It codes for CASSLALLNEQFF. Using reference TRBV5-1 and TRBJ2-1 for the parts outside the CDR3, the full variable domain is KAGVTQTPRYLIKTRGQQVTLSCSPISGHRSVSWYQQTPGQGLQFLFEYFSETQRNKGNFPGRFSGRQFSNSRSEMNVSTLELGDSALYLCASSLALLNEQFFGPGTRLTVL.

The V call is TRBV5-1, the J call TRBJ1-1; D is uncertain. V was cut by 0 bases and J by 1 base, with 10 bases left in between. Germline CDR1 is SGHRS and CDR2 is YFSETQ. The CDR3 extends over 15 amino acids. Here the CDR3 DNA reads TGCGCCAGCAGCTTGGATCTTTCTCCGAACACTGAAGCTTTCTTT. It codes for CASSLDLSPNTEAFF.

In this sample, this clone turned up once. The chain employs TRBV18 and TRBJ2-5, with TRBD1 matching 7 bases. The CDR3 sequence is 16 residues long. Germline-derived CDR1 and CDR2 are KGHSH and LQKENI. V was pared by 3 bases and J by 0 bases, with 7 bases of the junction left unmatched. For the CDR3, the DNA is TGTGCCAGCTCACCTGGACAGGCGACGTACCAAGAGACCCAGTACTTC. Amino acids: CASSPGQATYQETQYF.

Only a few counts were recorded for this clone. The gene calls are TRBV6-1 and TRBJ2-1; 11 bases map to TRBD1. The CDR3 spans 15 residues. Germline V gene data show CDR1 as MNHNS and CDR2 as SASEGT. The V and J ends lost 4 bases and 8 bases, in that order; junction bases with no gene match: 7. CDR3 in DNA: TGTGCCAGCAGTGGGGGACAGGGGGGTGGCGATGAGCAGTTCTTC. Its translation is CASSGGQGGGDEQFF.

This clone has just a few counts. The rearrangement uses TRBV7-2 and TRBJ2-1; D gene ambiguous. Trimming removed 3 bases from V and 7 bases from J, with 10 bases in between. The germline CDR1 and CDR2 sequences are SGHTA and FQGNSA. This CDR3 comprises 13 residues. The CDR3 nucleotides are TGTGCCAGCAGCTTGGCCAGAACGAATGAGCAGTTCTTC. Translated: CASSLARTNEQFF.

This clone was seen just once. The CDR3 spells CASSAPGARGAEAFF. DNA for the CDR3: TGCGCCAGCAGCGCCCCAGGCGCGCGGGGGGCTGAAGCTTTCTTT. The chain carries TRBV5-1 and TRBJ1-1, with a possible D match to TRBD1 (5 bases). This CDR3 region has 15 residues. Per the germline V gene, CDR1 is SGHRS and CDR2 is YFSETQ. The V end was cut by 4 bases, the J end by 6 bases, with 19 bases between.

The genes are TRBV5-4 and TRBJ2-4, with 9 bases matching TRBD2. Germline loops: CDR1 SGHNT, CDR2 YYREEE (reference sequence). This CDR3 contains 17 residues. J gave up 6 bases and V 0 bases, and 10 bases lay outside the gene matches. The CDR3 DNA sequence: TGTGCCAGCAGCTTGGTAGGCGGGGGGGCGGCTGGAAACATTCAGTACTTC. Encoded protein: CASSLVGGGAAGNIQYF. Full variable domain (missing parts from reference TRBV5-4 and TRBJ2-4): ETGVTQSPTHLIKTRGQQVTLRCSSQSGHNTVSWYQQALGQGPQFIFQYYREEENGRGNFPPRFSGLQFPNYSSELNVNALELDDSALYLCASSLVGGGAAGNIQYFGAGTRLSVL.

The J gene is TRBJ2-1, the V gene TRBV27; the match to TRBD2 covers 7 bases. Germline loops: CDR1 MNHEY, CDR2 SMNVEV (reference sequence). The CDR3 contains 13 residues. J gave up 3 bases and V 5 bases, and 1 base lay outside the gene matches. For the CDR3, the DNA is TGTGCCAGCAGTCGCGGGGGCTACAATGAGCAGTTCTTC. Protein: CASSRGGYNEQFF.

This chain uses TRBV5-4 with TRBJ1-1; TRBD1 aligns across 7 bases. Unmatched junction bases numbered 2, after V lost 0 bases and J lost 0 bases. There are 15 residues in the CDR3. From germline, CDR1 is SGHNT and CDR2 YYREEE (reference sequence). The CDR3 region is CASSLVRGMNTEAFF. DNA for the CDR3: TGTGCCAGCAGCTTGGTCAGGGGGATGAACACTGAAGCTTTCTTT.

The chain recombines TRBV30 with TRBJ2-2; the match to TRBD1 covers 8 bases. With V trimmed by 3 bases and J by 7 bases, 7 bases remained unmatched. The CDR3 contains 14 residues. Germline CDR1 reads GTSNPN; CDR2 reads SVGIG (reference sequence). DNA of the CDR3: TGTGCCTGGAGCGGACAGGGAGGAAACGGGGAGCTGTTTTTT. It translates to CAWSGQGGNGELFF. Full variable domain (outside the CDR3, taken from reference TRBV30 and TRBJ2-2): SQTIHQWPATLVQPVGSPLSLECTVEGTSNPNLYWYRQAAGRGLQLLFYSVGIGQISSEVPQNLSASRPQDRQFILSSKKLLLSDSGFYLCAWSGQGGNGELFFGEGSRLTVL.

The genes are TRBV21-1 and TRBJ2-2; TRBD2 is the table's D call, not checked against the DNA. TRBV21-1 is a recognized pseudogene. There are 17 residues in the CDR3. In nucleotides, the CDR3 is TGTGCCAGCAGCAAAGGGCGTAGCGGGAGGGGAACCGGGGAGCTGTTTTTT. Protein: CASSKGRSGRGTGELFF.

The rearrangement joins TRBV29-1 to TRBJ2-7; 7 positions match TRBD2. The CDR3 loop spans 14 amino acids. Germline lookup yields CDR1 SQVTM and CDR2 ANQGSEA. V lost 1 base and J lost 2; bases outside the gene matches: 5. CDR3 loop: CSVEGEGPTYEQYF. The CDR3 DNA reads TGCAGCGTTGAAGGGGAGGGACCAACCTACGAGCAGTACTTC.

This chain connects TRBV6-5 to TRBJ1-5; D ambiguous. CDR1 MNHEY and CDR2 SVGAGI come from the germline V gene. The V end lost 6 bases, the J end lost 6 bases, and 15 bases lay between the germline ends. This CDR3 spans 14 amino acids. For the CDR3, the DNA is TGTGCCAGCAGCTCCTCGACTTTGAGTCAGCCCCAGCATTTT. Its protein is CASSSSTLSQPQHF.

The rearrangement links TRBV18 to TRBJ1-4; no clear D. CDR3 size: 14 residues. CDR1 KGHSH and CDR2 LQKENI come from the germline V gene. V lost 3 bases and J 2 bases, leaving 7 bases between the germline ends. The CDR3 loop reads CASSPSPTNEKLFF. The CDR3 region has the DNA TGTGCCAGCTCACCTAGCCCGACTAATGAAAAACTGTTTTTT.

The chain joins TRBV6-4 to TRBJ2-2; TRBD1 aligns across 8 bases. J gave up 3 bases and V 0 bases, and 0 bases lay outside the gene matches. This CDR3 is built from 15 residues. Germline values: CDR1 MRHNA, CDR2 SNTAGT. The CDR3 DNA sequence: TGTGCCAGCAGTGACTCGGGACAGGACACCGGGGAGCTGTTTTTT. This translates into CASSDSGQDTGELFF.

The CDR3 DNA is TGTGCCAGCAGCGTAGAGGAGGGAGAGGTCTCCTACGAGCAGTACTTC. This encodes CASSVEEGEVSYEQYF. This chain links TRBV9 with TRBJ2-7, with D possibly being TRBD2 (6 bases). The V end was cut by 0 bases, the J end by 0 bases, with 13 bases between. The CDR3 extends over 16 amino acids. The germline V gene encodes CDR1 SGDLS and CDR2 YYNGEE.

This clone was picked up one time. V gene TRBV7-3 combines with J gene TRBJ2-1; 12 bases are a match to TRBD2. V was pared by 5 bases and J by 6 bases, with 5 bases of the junction left unmatched. The germline V gene encodes CDR1 SGHTA and CDR2 FQGTGA. This CDR3 region has 15 residues. CDR3 in amino acids: CASSRSSGGANEQFF. The CDR3 nucleotides are TGTGCCAGCAGCCGTTCTAGCGGGGGGGCCAATGAGCAGTTCTTC.

The chain joins TRBV6-1 to TRBJ2-7; 8 bases are shared with TRBD2. The V gene's germline CDR1 is MNHNS and CDR2 SASEGT. J gave up 4 bases and V 6 bases, and 2 bases lay outside the gene matches. CDR3 length equals 12 residues. CDR3 amino acids: CASSSGGYEQYF. CDR3 in DNA: TGTGCCAGCAGCTCGGGGGGGTACGAGCAGTACTTC.

The V call is TRBV7-2, the J call TRBJ2-4, with 9 bases matching TRBD1. This CDR3 is built from 19 residues. Unmatched junction bases numbered 18, after V lost 0 bases and J lost 9 bases. Germline values: CDR1 SGHTA, CDR2 FQGNSA. CDR3 sequence reads: CASSLAGTGRKMADSIQYF. In nucleotides, the CDR3 is TGTGCCAGCAGCTTAGCGGGGACAGGGAGGAAGATGGCCGACTCCATTCAGTACTTC.

The V gene is TRBV13, the J gene TRBJ2-3; tentative D call: TRBD2 (7 bases). Germline CDR1 reads PRHDT; CDR2 reads FYEKMQ (reference sequence). Between the trimmed V and J ends, which lost 0 bases and 6 bases, there was a span of 13 bases. The CDR3 runs 15 residues. The CDR3, as DNA: TGTGCCAGCAGCTTAGGCCGGGGGGCCCCCGATACGCAGTATTTT. This sequence encodes CASSLGRGAPDTQYF.